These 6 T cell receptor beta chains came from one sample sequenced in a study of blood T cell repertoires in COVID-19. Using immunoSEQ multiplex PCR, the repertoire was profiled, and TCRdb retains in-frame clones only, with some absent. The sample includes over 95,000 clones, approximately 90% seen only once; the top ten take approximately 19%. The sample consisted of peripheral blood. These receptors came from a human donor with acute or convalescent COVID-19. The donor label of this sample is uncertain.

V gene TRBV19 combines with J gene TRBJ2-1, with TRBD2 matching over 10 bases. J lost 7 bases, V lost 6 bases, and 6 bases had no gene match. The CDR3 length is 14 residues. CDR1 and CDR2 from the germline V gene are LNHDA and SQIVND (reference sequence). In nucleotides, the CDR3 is TGTGCCAGTAGGGCCCTAGCGGGGGTGAATGAGCAGTTCTTC. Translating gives CASRALAGVNEQFF.

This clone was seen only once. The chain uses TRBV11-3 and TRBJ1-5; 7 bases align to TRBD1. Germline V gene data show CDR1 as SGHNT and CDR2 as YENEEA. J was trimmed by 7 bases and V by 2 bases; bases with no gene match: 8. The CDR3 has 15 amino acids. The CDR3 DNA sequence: TGTGCCAGCAGCTTAACAGGGGTTGGGGACCAGCCCCAGCATTTT. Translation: CASSLTGVGDQPQHF.

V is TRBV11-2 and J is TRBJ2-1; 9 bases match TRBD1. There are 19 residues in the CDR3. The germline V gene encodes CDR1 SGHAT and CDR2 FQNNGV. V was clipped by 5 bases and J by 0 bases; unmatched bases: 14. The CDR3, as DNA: TGTGCCAGCAGCCCGGAACTGGGACAGGGTTTAAGCTCCTACAATGAGCAGTTCTTC. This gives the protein CASSPELGQGLSSYNEQFF.

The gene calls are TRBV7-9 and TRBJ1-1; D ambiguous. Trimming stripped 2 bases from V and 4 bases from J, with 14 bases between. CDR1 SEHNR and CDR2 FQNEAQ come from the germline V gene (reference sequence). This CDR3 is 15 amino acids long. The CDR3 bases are TGTGCCAGCAGCTTACGTTCCGCGGGTACCACTGAAGCTTTCTTT. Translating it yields CASSLRSAGTTEAFF. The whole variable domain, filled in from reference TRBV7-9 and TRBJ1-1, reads DTGVSQNPRHKITKRGQNVTFRCDPISEHNRLYWYRQTLGQGPEFLTYFQNEAQLEKSRLLSDRFSAERPKGSFSTLEIQRTEQGDSAMYLCASSLRSAGTTEAFFGQGTRLTVV.

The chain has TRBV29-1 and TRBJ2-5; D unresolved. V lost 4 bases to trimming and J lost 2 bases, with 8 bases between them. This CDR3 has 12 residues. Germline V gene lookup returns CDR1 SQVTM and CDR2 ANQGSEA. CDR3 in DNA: TGCAGCGTTGTAATCCAGCAAGAGACCCAGTACTTC. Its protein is CSVVIQQETQYF.

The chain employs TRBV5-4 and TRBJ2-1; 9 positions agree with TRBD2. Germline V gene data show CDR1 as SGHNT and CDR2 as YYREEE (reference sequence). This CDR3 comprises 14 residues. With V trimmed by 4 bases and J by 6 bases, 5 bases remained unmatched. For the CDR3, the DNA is TGTGCCAGCAGCGGGCGGGAGGGCTTCAATGAGCAGTTCTTC. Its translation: CASSGREGFNEQFF.